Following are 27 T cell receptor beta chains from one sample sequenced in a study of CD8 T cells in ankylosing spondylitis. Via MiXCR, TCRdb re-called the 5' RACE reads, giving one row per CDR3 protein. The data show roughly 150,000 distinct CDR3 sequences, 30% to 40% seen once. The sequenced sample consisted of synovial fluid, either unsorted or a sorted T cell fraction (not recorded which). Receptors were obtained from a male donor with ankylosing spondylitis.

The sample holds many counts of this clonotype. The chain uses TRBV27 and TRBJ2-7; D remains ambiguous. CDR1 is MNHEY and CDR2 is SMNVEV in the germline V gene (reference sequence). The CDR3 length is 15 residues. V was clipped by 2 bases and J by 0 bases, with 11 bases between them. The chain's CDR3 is CASSLKVGSSYEQYF. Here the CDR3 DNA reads TGTGCCAGCAGTTTAAAGGTCGGCAGCTCCTACGAGCAGTACTTC.

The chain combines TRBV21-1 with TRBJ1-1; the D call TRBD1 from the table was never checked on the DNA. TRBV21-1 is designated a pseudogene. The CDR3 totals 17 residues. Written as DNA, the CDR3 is TGTGCCAGCAGCAAAGTCGGGCGGGGGCAGAGGGCAACTGAAGCTTTCTTT. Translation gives CASSKVGRGQRATEAFF.

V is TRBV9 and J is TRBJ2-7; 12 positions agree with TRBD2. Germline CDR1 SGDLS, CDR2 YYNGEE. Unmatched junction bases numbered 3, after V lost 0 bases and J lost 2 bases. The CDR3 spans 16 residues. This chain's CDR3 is CASSVGASGGAYEQYF. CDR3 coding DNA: TGTGCCAGCAGCGTAGGAGCTAGCGGGGGGGCCTACGAGCAGTACTTC.

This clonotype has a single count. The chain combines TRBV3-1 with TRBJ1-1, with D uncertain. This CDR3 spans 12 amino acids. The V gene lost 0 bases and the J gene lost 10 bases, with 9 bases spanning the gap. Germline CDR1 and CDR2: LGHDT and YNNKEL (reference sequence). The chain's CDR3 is CASSQEGLGAFF. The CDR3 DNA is TGTGCCAGCAGCCAAGAAGGGCTTGGAGCTTTCTTT.

The CDR3 here is CASSVTQGAGDNSPLHF. In DNA form, the CDR3 reads TGTGCCAGCAGTGTTACGCAGGGGGCTGGGGATAATTCACCCCTCCACTTT. V and J are TRBV6-1 and TRBJ1-6; 8 bases are shared with TRBD1. CDR1 and CDR2 from the germline V gene are MNHNS and SASEGT. The CDR3 extends over 17 amino acids. J gave up 5 bases and V 4 bases, and 10 bases lay outside the gene matches.

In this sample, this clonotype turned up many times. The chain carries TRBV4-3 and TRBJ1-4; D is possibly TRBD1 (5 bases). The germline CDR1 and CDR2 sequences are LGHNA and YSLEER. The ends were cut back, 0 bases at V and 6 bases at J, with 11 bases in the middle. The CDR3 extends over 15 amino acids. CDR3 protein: CASSQDRGSDEKLFF. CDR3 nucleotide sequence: TGCGCCAGCAGCCAAGATCGGGGCAGCGATGAAAAACTGTTTTTT.

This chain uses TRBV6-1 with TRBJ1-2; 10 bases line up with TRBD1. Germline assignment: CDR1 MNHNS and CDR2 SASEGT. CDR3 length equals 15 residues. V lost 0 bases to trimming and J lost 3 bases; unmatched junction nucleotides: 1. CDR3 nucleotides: TGTGCCAGCAGTGAAGCGACAGGGGGCTACTATGGCTACACCTTC. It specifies CASSEATGGYYGYTF.

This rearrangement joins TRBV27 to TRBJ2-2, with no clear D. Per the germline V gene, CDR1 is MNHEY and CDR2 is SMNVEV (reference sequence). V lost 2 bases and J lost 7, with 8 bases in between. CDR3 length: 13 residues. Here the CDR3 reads CASSLRVRGELFF. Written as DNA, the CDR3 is TGTGCCAGCAGTTTAAGAGTTCGCGGGGAGCTGTTTTTT.

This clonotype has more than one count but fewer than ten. The CDR3 DNA is TGTGCCAGCAGCTCAGTTACAGGGGAGGAAAACGAGCAGTACTTC. Amino acid sequence: CASSSVTGEENEQYF. This rearrangement joins TRBV11-2 to TRBJ2-7; D perhaps matches TRBD1 (7 bases). The V end was cut by 4 bases, the J end by 5 bases, with 18 bases between. The length of the CDR3 is 15 residues. Germline V gene lookup returns CDR1 SGHAT and CDR2 FQNNGV. Together with reference TRBV11-2 and TRBJ2-7, the CDR3 gives the full variable domain: EAGVAQSPRYKIIEKRQSVAFWCNPISGHATLYWYQQILGQGPKLLIQFQNNGVVDDSQLPKDRFSAERLKGVDSTLKIQPAKLEDSAVYLCASSSVTGEENEQYFGPGTRLTVT.

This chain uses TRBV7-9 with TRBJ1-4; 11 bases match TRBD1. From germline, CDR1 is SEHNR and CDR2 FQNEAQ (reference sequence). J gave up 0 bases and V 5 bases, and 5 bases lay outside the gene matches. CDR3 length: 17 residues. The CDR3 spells CASSDGTGGATNEKLFF. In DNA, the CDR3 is TGTGCCAGCAGCGACGGGACAGGGGGAGCAACTAATGAAAAACTGTTTTTT.

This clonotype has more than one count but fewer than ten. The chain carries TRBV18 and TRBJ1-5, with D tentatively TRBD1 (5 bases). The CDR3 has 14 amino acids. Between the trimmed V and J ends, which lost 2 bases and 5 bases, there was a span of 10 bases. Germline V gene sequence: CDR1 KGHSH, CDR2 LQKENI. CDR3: CASSPSEGDQPQHF. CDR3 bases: TGTGCCAGCTCACCAAGCGAAGGGGATCAGCCCCAGCATTTT.

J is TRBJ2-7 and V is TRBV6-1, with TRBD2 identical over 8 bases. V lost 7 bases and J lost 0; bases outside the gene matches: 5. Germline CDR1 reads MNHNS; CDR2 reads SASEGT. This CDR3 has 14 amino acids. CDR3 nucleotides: TGTGCCAGCAAGAGACTAGCGACCTCCTACGAGCAGTACTTC. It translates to CASKRLATSYEQYF.

CDR3 residues: CASSLWGQGKGNEQYF. The CDR3 region has the DNA TGTGCCAGCAGCTTATGGGGACAGGGAAAAGGGAACGAGCAGTACTTC. The chain recombines TRBV7-9 with TRBJ2-7; 9 nucleotides align to TRBD1. The CDR3 has 16 amino acids. Germline loops: CDR1 SEHNR, CDR2 FQNEAQ (reference sequence). With V trimmed by 2 bases and J by 5 bases, 10 bases remained unmatched.

The CDR3 is CASSREGEKLFF. The CDR3 nucleotides are TGTGCCAGCAGCCGGGAGGGCGAAAAACTGTTTTTT. The V call is TRBV7-9, the J call TRBJ1-4; D not certain. Trimming stripped 5 bases from V and 8 bases from J, with 9 bases between. The CDR3 consists of 12 residues. Germline CDR1 reads SEHNR; CDR2 reads FQNEAQ (reference sequence). The entire variable domain, with the rest obtained from reference TRBV7-9 and TRBJ1-4, is as follows: DTGVSQNPRHKITKRGQNVTFRCDPISEHNRLYWYRQTLGQGPEFLTYFQNEAQLEKSRLLSDRFSAERPKGSFSTLEIQRTEQGDSAMYLCASSREGEKLFFGSGTQLSVL.

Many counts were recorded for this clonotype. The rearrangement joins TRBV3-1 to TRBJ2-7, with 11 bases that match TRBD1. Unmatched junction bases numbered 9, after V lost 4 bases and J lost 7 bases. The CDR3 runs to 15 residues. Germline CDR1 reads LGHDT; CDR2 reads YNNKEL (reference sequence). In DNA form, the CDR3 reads TGTGCCAGCAGCCCCGGGACAGGGGGAATGGGGGAGCAGTACTTC. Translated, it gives CASSPGTGGMGEQYF.

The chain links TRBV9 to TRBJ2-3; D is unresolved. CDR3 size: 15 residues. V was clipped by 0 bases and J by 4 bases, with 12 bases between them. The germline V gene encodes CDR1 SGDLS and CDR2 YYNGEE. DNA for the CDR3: TGTGCCAGCAGCGTAGGGGCTAGTACGCCAGATACGCAGTATTTT. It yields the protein CASSVGASTPDTQYF.

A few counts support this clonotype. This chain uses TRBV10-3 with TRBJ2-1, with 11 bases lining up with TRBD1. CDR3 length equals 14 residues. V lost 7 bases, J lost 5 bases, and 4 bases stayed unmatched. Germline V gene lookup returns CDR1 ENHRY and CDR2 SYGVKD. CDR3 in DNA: TGTGCCATCAAGGGACAGGGGGGTAACAATGAGCAGTTCTTC. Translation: CAIKGQGGNNEQFF.

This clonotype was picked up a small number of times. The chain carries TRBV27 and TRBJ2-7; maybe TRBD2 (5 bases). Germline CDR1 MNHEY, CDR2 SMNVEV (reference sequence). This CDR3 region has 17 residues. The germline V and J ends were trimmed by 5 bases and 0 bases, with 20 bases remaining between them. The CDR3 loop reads CASSPSTEAVSSYEQYF. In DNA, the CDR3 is TGTGCCAGCAGTCCCTCCACCGAAGCGGTTAGCTCCTACGAGCAGTACTTC.

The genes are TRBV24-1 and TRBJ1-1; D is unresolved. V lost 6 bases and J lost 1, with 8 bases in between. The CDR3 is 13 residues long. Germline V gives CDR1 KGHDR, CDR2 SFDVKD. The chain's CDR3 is CATSNAANTEAFF. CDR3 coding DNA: TGTGCCACCAGTAATGCAGCGAACACTGAAGCTTTCTTT.

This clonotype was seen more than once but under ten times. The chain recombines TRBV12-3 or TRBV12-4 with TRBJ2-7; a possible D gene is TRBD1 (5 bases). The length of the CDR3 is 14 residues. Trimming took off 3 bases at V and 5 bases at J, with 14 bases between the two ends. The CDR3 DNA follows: TGTGCCAGCAGTTTGGGGCCCACTCGGGACGAGCAGTACTTC. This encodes CASSLGPTRDEQYF.

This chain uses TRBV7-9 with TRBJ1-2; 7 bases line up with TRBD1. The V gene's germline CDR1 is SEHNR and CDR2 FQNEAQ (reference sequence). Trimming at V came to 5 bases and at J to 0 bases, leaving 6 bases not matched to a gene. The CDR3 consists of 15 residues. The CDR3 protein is CASSLSTGTNYGYTF. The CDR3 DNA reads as TGTGCCAGCAGCCTTTCGACAGGGACTAACTATGGCTACACCTTC.

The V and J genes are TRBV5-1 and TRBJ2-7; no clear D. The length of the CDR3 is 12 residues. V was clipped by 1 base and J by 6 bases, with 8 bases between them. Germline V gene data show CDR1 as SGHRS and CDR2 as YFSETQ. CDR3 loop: CASSLSAREQYF. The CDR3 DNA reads TGCGCCAGCAGCTTGTCAGCGCGCGAGCAGTACTTC.

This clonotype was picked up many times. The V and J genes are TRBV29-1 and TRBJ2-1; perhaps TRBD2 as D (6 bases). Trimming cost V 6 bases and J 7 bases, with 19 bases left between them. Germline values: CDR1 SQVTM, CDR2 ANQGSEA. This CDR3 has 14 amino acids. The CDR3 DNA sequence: TGCAGCGTCCGAAGGGAGGTGGGTTGGAATGAGCAGTTCTTC. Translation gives CSVRREVGWNEQFF.

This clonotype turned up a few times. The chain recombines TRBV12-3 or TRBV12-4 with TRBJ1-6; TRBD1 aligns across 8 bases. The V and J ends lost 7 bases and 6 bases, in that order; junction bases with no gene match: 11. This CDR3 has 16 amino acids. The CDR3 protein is CASNGRTGRINSPLHF. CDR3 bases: TGTGCCAGCAACGGAAGGACAGGGCGGATTAATTCACCCCTCCACTTT.

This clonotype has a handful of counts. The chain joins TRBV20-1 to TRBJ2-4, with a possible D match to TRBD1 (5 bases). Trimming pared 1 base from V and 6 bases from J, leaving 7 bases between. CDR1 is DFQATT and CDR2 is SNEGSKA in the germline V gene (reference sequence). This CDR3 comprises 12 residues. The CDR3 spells CSARGGGNIQYF. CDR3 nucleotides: TGCAGTGCTAGAGGGGGCGGAAACATTCAGTACTTC.

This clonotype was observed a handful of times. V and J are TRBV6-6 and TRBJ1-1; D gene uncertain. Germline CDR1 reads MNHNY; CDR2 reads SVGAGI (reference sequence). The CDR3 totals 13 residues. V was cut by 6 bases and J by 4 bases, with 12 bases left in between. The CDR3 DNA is TGTGCCAGCAGCTCTAGCACCCGCACTGAAGCTTTCTTT. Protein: CASSSSTRTEAFF.

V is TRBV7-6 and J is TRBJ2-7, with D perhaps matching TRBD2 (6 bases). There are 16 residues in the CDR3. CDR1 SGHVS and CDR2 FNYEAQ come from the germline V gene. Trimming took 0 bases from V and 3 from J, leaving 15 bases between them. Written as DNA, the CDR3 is TGTGCCAGCAGCTTAGCGGAGGGGTTTCGGAGCTACGAGCAGTACTTC. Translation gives CASSLAEGFRSYEQYF.